The 28 T cell receptor beta chains given below trace back to one sample, sequenced in a study of a mutant IDH1 vaccine in newly diagnosed glioma. For these TCRs, the target antigens are not known. Libraries were prepared by immunoSEQ multiplex PCR; TCRdb keeps only in-frame clonotypes and omits some of them. The table records 50,000 to 55,000 clones, just under 80% of them present only once. Time point denoted: week 5, during vaccination. The study gave 300 ug of mutant IDH1 20-mer peptide per vaccine dose, with topical imiquimod. The source was PBMCs, collected from a glioma patient whose treatment included an IDH1 peptide vaccine. The receptors stem from a man aged 45-65 years with glioma.

This clone came up once. The rearrangement links TRBV27 to TRBJ1-2; D gene ambiguous. Trimming took off 4 bases at V and 7 bases at J, with 7 bases between the two ends. The CDR3 contains 11 residues. From germline, CDR1 is MNHEY and CDR2 SMNVEV (reference sequence). The CDR3: CASSSRGGYTF. Here the CDR3 DNA reads TGTGCCAGCAGTTCTCGCGGTGGCTACACCTTC.

V gene TRBV7-9 combines with J gene TRBJ2-5; TRBD2 matches at 7 bases. Trimming at V came to 5 bases and at J to 11 bases, leaving 20 bases not matched to a gene. This CDR3 is built from 16 residues. The germline V gene encodes CDR1 SEHNR and CDR2 FQNEAQ (reference sequence). CDR3 bases: TGTGCCAGCAGCGGGGGGACGGGGGGAGTTTTATGGGAGCAGTACTTC. It is translated as CASSGGTGGVLWEQYF.

A note on this clone: The same CDR3 also results from other DNA sequences found in this sample. V is TRBV5-1 and J is TRBJ2-7, with 13 nucleotides matching TRBD2. Germline V gives CDR1 SGHRS, CDR2 YFSETQ. V dropped 4 bases and J dropped 0; count of bases not matched to a gene: 10. The CDR3 consists of 18 residues. CDR3 protein: CASSLAPGLAGSSYEQYF. The CDR3 DNA is TGCGCCAGCAGCCTGGCGCCGGGACTAGCGGGGAGCTCCTACGAGCAGTACTTC.

The V call is TRBV10-3, the J call TRBJ2-3, with D tentatively TRBD2 (6 bases). V lost 4 bases and J lost 2, with 10 bases in between. From germline, CDR1 is ENHRY and CDR2 SYGVKD. This CDR3 has 14 residues. The CDR3 sequence is CAISAAGFTDTQYF. The CDR3 nucleotides read TGTGCCATCAGTGCAGCGGGCTTCACAGATACGCAGTATTTT.

The chain links TRBV5-1 to TRBJ2-1, with 7 positions matching TRBD1. The CDR3 has 13 amino acids. Unmatched junction bases numbered 5, after V lost 2 bases and J lost 9 bases. CDR1 is SGHRS, CDR2 YFSETQ, per germline. CDR3 coding DNA: TGCGCCAGCAGCTTTGACAGGGTGGGTGAGCAGTTCTTC. The encoded protein is CASSFDRVGEQFF.

The rearrangement uses TRBV7-3 and TRBJ2-1; D might be TRBD2 (6 bases). Deletions cut 2 bases from V and 0 bases from J, with 8 bases between. The germline CDR1 and CDR2 sequences are SGHTA and FQGTGA. CDR3 length: 15 amino acids. As DNA, the CDR3 is TGTGCCAGCAGCTTAGCGGGGAGCTCCTACAATGAGCAGTTCTTC. This encodes CASSLAGSSYNEQFF.

The rearrangement uses TRBV7-2 and TRBJ2-5, with 13 positions matching TRBD2. The ends lost 5 bases at V and 5 bases at J; junction bases unmatched: 8. CDR1 SGHTA and CDR2 FQGNSA come from the germline V gene. This CDR3 contains 16 residues. Here the CDR3 reads CASSETSGGAGETQYF. DNA for the CDR3: TGTGCCAGCAGCGAAACTAGCGGGGGGGCGGGGGAGACCCAGTACTTC. Complete variable domain (other parts from reference TRBV7-2 and TRBJ2-5): GAGVSQSPSNKVTEKGKDVELRCDPISGHTALYWYRQSLGQGLEFLIYFQGNSAPDKSGLPSDRFSAERTGGSVSTLTIQRTQQEDSAVYLCASSETSGGAGETQYFGPGTRLLVL.

The chain's CDR3 is CAWSGSGNTIYF. In DNA form, the CDR3 reads TGTGCCTGGAGTGGCTCTGGAAACACCATATATTTT. This chain connects TRBV30 to TRBJ1-3; D is unclear. The CDR3 is 12 amino acids. Trimming removed 1 base from V and 0 bases from J, with 1 base in between. Germline V gives CDR1 GTSNPN, CDR2 SVGIG (reference sequence).

The CDR3 is CASSSAWEGYTEAFF. The CDR3 DNA sequence: TGTGCCAGCAGCTCGGCCTGGGAGGGATACACTGAAGCTTTCTTT. This sequence joins TRBV7-9 and TRBJ1-1; D is unresolved. The germline CDR1 and CDR2 sequences are SEHNR and FQNEAQ (reference sequence). Between the trimmed V and J ends, which lost 4 bases and 3 bases, there was a span of 15 bases. This CDR3 spans 15 amino acids.

The chain links TRBV7-2 to TRBJ2-3; D not certain. This CDR3 has 12 residues. V lost 5 bases, J lost 5 bases, and 8 bases lay in between. Per germline, CDR1 SGHTA and CDR2 FQGNSA. Here the CDR3 reads CASSPSGDTQYF. The CDR3 coding sequence is TGTGCCAGCAGCCCTAGTGGAGATACGCAGTATTTT. Complete variable domain (other parts from reference TRBV7-2 and TRBJ2-3): GAGVSQSPSNKVTEKGKDVELRCDPISGHTALYWYRQSLGQGLEFLIYFQGNSAPDKSGLPSDRFSAERTGGSVSTLTIQRTQQEDSAVYLCASSPSGDTQYFGPGTRLTVL.

This chain joins TRBV5-6 and TRBJ2-7; weak D call: TRBD2 (6 bases). The germline CDR1 and CDR2 sequences are SGHDT and YYEEEE. CDR3 length equals 15 residues. V was pared by 0 bases and J by 3 bases, with 13 bases between. The CDR3 loop is CASSLGQGGSYEQYF. DNA of the CDR3: TGTGCCAGCAGCTTGGGGCAGGGAGGCAGCTACGAGCAGTACTTC.

The chain employs TRBV30 and TRBJ1-2; D may be TRBD1 (6 bases). The CDR3 spans 14 residues. CDR1 is GTSNPN, CDR2 SVGIG, per germline (reference sequence). Trimming removed 4 bases from V and 7 bases from J, with 19 bases in between. The CDR3 bases are TGTGCCTGGACCCGGACAGTGCCCTCGGGTGGCTACACCTTC. This translates into CAWTRTVPSGGYTF. The whole variable domain, filled in from reference TRBV30 and TRBJ1-2, reads SQTIHQWPATLVQPVGSPLSLECTVEGTSNPNLYWYRQAAGRGLQLLFYSVGIGQISSEVPQNLSASRPQDRQFILSSKKLLLSDSGFYLCAWTRTVPSGGYTFGSGTRLTVV.

In its sample, this clone was seen a few times. V gene TRBV6-5 combines with J gene TRBJ2-1; D may be TRBD1 (5 bases). Germline V gene sequence: CDR1 MNHEY, CDR2 SVGAGI. V was shortened by 4 bases and J by 10 bases, with 8 bases between the two germline ends. The CDR3 extends over 11 amino acids. The DNA for the CDR3 is TGTGCCAGCAGTTTTGGACACGAGCAGTTCTTC. It specifies CASSFGHEQFF.

This clone occurred once. The chain carries TRBV7-9 and TRBJ2-6, with 9 nucleotides matching TRBD1. Trimming took 5 bases from V and 4 from J; bases not matched to a gene: 9. This CDR3 is 17 amino acids long. Germline lookup yields CDR1 SEHNR and CDR2 FQNEAQ (reference sequence). This chain's CDR3 is CASSNPGQGSGANVLTF. CDR3 nucleotide sequence: TGTGCCAGCAGCAATCCGGGACAGGGTTCGGGGGCCAACGTCCTGACTTTC.

The chain combines TRBV9 with TRBJ1-1; D is perhaps TRBD1 (6 bases). CDR1 is SGDLS and CDR2 is YYNGEE in the germline V gene. This CDR3 is built from 17 residues. Trimming took 2 bases from V and 3 from J, leaving 20 bases between them. Here the CDR3 DNA reads TGTGCCAGCAGCGTGAGCCCCGGGATGGGGGGGCACACTGAAGCTTTCTTT. The encoded protein is CASSVSPGMGGHTEAFF.

J is TRBJ2-3 and V is TRBV25-1; TRBD2 matches 11 bases. The germline V gene encodes CDR1 MGHDK and CDR2 SYGVNS. The CDR3 consists of 13 residues. Losses at the gene ends were 7 bases for V and 4 bases for J; bases not matched to a gene: 1. CDR3 loop: CASKGLAADTQYF. CDR3 DNA: TGTGCCAGCAAGGGACTAGCGGCAGATACGCAGTATTTT.

Turning to this clone: One end of the junction is discordant with germline, which a read error may explain. The chain combines TRBV7-7 with TRBJ2-3; D may match TRBD1 or TRBD2 (6 bases each). This CDR3 has 13 amino acids. Germline V lookup: CDR1 SSHAT, CDR2 FNYEAQ (reference sequence). CDR3 coding DNA: TGTGCTAGCAGCTTCGGGGGCGATGATACGCAGTATTTT. Its protein product is CASSFGGDDTQYF.

The genes are TRBV28 and TRBJ1-1, with unresolved D. CDR1 is MDHEN, CDR2 SYDVKM, per germline. The V and J ends lost 11 bases and 5 bases respectively, with 15 bases between them. This CDR3 spans 12 amino acids. In nucleotides, the CDR3 is TGTGCCTCCAGTTTACCGGGAACTGAAGCTTTCTTT. Protein product: CASSLPGTEAFF.

The J gene is TRBJ2-3, the V gene TRBV5-6; 7 bases agree with TRBD1. Germline assignment: CDR1 SGHDT and CDR2 YYEEEE. Trimming cost V 4 bases and J 6 bases; bases outside gene matches: 11. There are 15 residues in the CDR3. The CDR3 nucleotides are TGTGCCAGCAGCCCAGGGACAGCCCGTTTGGATACGCAGTATTTT. Translating gives CASSPGTARLDTQYF.

This clone has just a few counts. J is TRBJ1-1 and V is TRBV6-5; no clear D gene. The germline V and J ends were trimmed by 11 bases and 2 bases, with 15 bases remaining between them. Germline assignment: CDR1 MNHEY and CDR2 SVGAGI. The CDR3 consists of 13 residues. The CDR3 spells CASTLHFNTEAFF. CDR3 nucleotide sequence: TGTGCCTCTACACTTCACTTCAACACTGAAGCTTTCTTT.

CDR3 sequence: CATVGAVNQPQHF. The CDR3 DNA is TGTGCCACGGTGGGTGCGGTGAATCAGCCCCAGCATTTT. The chain uses TRBV10-3 and TRBJ1-5; no clear D gene. The germline gives CDR1 ENHRY, CDR2 SYGVKD. With 10 bases removed from V and 4 bases from J, the gap between germline ends came to 14 bases. The CDR3 extends over 13 amino acids.

V usage is TRBV29-1 and J usage is TRBJ2-3; possibly TRBD2 for D (5 bases). This CDR3 spans 16 amino acids. The V end was cut by 1 base, the J end by 5 bases, with 19 bases between. Germline CDR1 SQVTM, CDR2 ANQGSEA. CDR3: CSVEAPYLGSEDTQYF. The DNA for the CDR3 is TGCAGCGTTGAAGCCCCCTACTTAGGGAGTGAAGATACGCAGTATTTT.

The chain uses TRBV6-5 and TRBJ1-3; D not certain. CDR1 and CDR2 (germline): MNHEY, SVGAGI. This CDR3 region has 13 residues. V was shortened by 0 bases and J by 4 bases, with 4 bases between the two germline ends. The CDR3 bases are TGTGCCAGCAGTTACTCGAGAGGAAACACCATATATTTT. Residues: CASSYSRGNTIYF.

This clone has a single count. The chain uses TRBV5-6 and TRBJ2-2; the match to TRBD1 covers 7 bases. Losses at the gene ends were 2 bases for V and 3 bases for J; bases not matched to a gene: 7. The CDR3 length is 16 residues. The germline V gene has CDR1 SGHDT and CDR2 YYEEEE. CDR3 residues: CASSFFRGSDTGELFF. Here the CDR3 DNA reads TGTGCCAGCAGCTTTTTCAGGGGGTCGGACACCGGGGAGCTGTTTTTT.

The chain joins TRBV5-1 to TRBJ2-3; 11 bases are shared with TRBD2. Germline CDR1 and CDR2: SGHRS and YFSETQ. This CDR3 contains 15 residues. Trimming at V came to 4 bases and at J to 1 base, leaving 2 bases not matched to a gene. The CDR3 sequence: CASSPGLAGTDTQYF. The CDR3 DNA sequence: TGCGCCAGCAGCCCGGGACTAGCGGGCACAGATACGCAGTATTTT.

The chain combines TRBV7-6 with TRBJ1-6; D gene ambiguous. The CDR3 length is 15 residues. Germline values: CDR1 SGHVS, CDR2 FNYEAQ. V was pared by 1 base and J by 8 bases, with 12 bases between. As DNA, the CDR3 is TGTGCCAGCAGCTTAGATCCAGGTGGGGATTCACCCCTCCACTTT. It yields the protein CASSLDPGGDSPLHF.

This clone was seen a few times. The rearrangement uses TRBV27 and TRBJ2-7; D remains ambiguous. This CDR3 comprises 13 residues. Looked up from germline, CDR1 is MNHEY and CDR2 is SMNVEV (reference sequence). V shed 3 bases and J shed 7 bases, with 13 bases lying between them. CDR3: CASSFLPDGEQYF. The CDR3 nucleotides are TGTGCCAGCAGTTTTCTGCCCGATGGAGAGCAGTACTTC.

V and J are TRBV5-4 and TRBJ1-1; unclear D gene. The CDR3 is 12 amino acids. From germline, CDR1 is SGHNT and CDR2 YYREEE (reference sequence). Trimming cost V 3 bases and J 1 base, with 4 bases left between them. CDR3 in amino acids: CASSWQNTEAFF. The CDR3 DNA reads as TGTGCCAGCAGCTGGCAGAACACTGAAGCTTTCTTT.